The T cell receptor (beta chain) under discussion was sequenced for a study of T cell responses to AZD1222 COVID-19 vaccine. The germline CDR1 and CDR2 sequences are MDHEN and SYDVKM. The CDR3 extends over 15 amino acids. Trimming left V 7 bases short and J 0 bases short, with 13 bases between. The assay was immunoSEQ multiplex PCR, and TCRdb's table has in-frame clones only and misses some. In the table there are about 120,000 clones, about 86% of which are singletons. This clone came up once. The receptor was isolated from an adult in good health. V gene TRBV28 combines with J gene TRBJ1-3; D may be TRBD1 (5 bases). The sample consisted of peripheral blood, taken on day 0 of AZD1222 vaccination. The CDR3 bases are TGTGCCAGCACCCTCCTGGGGGGCTCTGGAAACACCATATATTTT. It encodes CASTLLGGSGNTIYF.